The clone carrying this T cell receptor beta chain was seen ten or more times. These data come from a study of T cell repertoires in cytomegalovirus infection. TCRdb called the reads again in MiXCR, with one record for every CDR3 protein. The sample has approximately 500,000 distinct CDR3 sequences, around 11% seen once. The CDR3 is 8 amino acids. Germline CDR1 is SGDLS and CDR2 is YYNGEE. V lost 5 bases and J lost 9, with 3 bases in between. The V gene is TRBV9, the J gene TRBJ2-7; D gene ambiguous. This receptor was obtained from a human donor in good health (CMV status not recorded). Some clones in this sample may be carry-over from other donors' samples. The specimen sequenced was PBMCs. As DNA, the CDR3 is TGTGCCAGCAGTAGGCAGTACTTC. This sequence encodes CASSRQYF. The full variable domain, with the rest looked up from reference TRBV9 and TRBJ2-7, is DSGVTQTPKHLITATGQRVTLRCSPRSGDLSVYWYQQSLDQGLQFLIQYYNGEERAKGNILERFSAQQFPDLHSELNLSSLELGDSALYFCASSRQYFGPGTRLTVT.